This T cell receptor (beta chain) is drawn from a study of blood T cells in healthy people across ages. Findings of the study overall: Diversity of TCR beta correlated strongly with naive T cell percentage. Significant beta diversity loss was already apparent by age roughly 38, declining roughly linearly.

CDR3 size: 14 residues. The V gene's germline CDR1 is SGHVS and CDR2 FQNEAQ. V was trimmed by 3 bases and J by 0 bases, leaving 8 bases between them. Details on this clonotype: As yet, its antigen is unknown.

A sample-barcoded 5' primer and a J-beta primer mix were used in a second PCR of about 7 to 12 cycles. Carrying 12 random nucleotides, a template-switch adaptor labeled each individual cDNA molecule. Using its own MiXCR run on the 5' RACE reads, TCRdb lists one record per CDR3 protein. This repertoire shows some 710,000 distinct CDR3 sequences, 20% to 25% found once; its top ten account for about 22%. The authors isolated at least 6 million PBMCs per sample. The TCR sequence derives from a man in his 70s in good health. This chain connects TRBV7-8 to TRBJ2-5; D not resolved. The sequenced sample consisted of blood. CDR3 residues: CASSFRHDQETQYF. In nucleotides, the CDR3 is TGTGCCAGCAGCTTTCGACACGACCAAGAGACCCAGTACTTC.